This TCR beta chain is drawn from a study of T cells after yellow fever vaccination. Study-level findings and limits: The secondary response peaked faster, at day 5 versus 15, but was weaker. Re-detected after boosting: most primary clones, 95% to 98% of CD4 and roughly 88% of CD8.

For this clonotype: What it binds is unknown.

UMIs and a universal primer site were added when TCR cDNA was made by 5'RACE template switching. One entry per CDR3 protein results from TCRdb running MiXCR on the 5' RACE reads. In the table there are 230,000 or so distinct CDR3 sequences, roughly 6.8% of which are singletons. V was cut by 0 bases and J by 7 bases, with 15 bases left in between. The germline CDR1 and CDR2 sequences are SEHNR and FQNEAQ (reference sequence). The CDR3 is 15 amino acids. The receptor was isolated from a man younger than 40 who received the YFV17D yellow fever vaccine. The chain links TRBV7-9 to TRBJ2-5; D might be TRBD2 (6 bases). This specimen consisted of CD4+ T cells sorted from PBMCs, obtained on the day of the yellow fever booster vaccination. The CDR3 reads CASSLATGVWGTQYF. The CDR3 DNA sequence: TGTGCCAGCAGCTTAGCGACGGGGGTTTGGGGGACCCAGTACTTC. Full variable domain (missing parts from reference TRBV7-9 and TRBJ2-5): DTGVSQNPRHKITKRGQNVTFRCDPISEHNRLYWYRQTLGQGPEFLTYFQNEAQLEKSRLLSDRFSAERPKGSFSTLEIQRTEQGDSAMYLCASSLATGVWGTQYFGPGTRLLVL.